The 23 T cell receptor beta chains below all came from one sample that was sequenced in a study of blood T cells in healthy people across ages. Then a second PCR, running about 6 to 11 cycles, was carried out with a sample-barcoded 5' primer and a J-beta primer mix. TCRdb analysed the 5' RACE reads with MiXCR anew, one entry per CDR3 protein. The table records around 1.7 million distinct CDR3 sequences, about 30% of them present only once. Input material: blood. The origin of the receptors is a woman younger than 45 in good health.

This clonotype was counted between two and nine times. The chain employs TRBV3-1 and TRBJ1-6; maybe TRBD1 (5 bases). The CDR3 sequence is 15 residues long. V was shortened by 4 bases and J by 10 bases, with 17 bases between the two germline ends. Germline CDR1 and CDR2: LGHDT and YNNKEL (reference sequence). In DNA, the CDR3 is TGTGCCAGCAGCCCACAGTATGGTGGGGCGTCACCCCTCCACTTT. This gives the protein CASSPQYGGASPLHF.

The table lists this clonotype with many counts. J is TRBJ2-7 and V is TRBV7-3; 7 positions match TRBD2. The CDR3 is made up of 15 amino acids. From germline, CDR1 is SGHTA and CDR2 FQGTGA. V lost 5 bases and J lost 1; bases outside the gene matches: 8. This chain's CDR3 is CASSESGTTSYEQYF. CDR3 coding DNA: TGTGCCAGCAGCGAATCCGGGACTACTTCCTACGAGCAGTACTTC.

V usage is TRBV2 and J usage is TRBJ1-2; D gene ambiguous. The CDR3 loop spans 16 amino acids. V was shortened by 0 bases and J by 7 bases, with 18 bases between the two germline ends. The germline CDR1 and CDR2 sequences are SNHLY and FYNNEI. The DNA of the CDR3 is TGTGCCAGCAGTGAAGCGAGTCAGACCGGATTGAGTGGCTACACCTTC. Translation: CASSEASQTGLSGYTF.

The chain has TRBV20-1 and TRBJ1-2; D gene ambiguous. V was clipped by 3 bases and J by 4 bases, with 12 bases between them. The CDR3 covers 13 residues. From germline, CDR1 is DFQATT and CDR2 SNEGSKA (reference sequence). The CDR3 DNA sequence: TGCAGTGCTAGGAGCACCCAAGGCTATGGCTACACCTTC. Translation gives CSARSTQGYGYTF.

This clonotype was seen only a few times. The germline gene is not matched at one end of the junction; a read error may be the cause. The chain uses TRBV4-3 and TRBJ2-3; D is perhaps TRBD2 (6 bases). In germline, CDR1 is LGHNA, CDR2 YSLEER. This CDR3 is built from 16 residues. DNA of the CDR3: TGCGCCATCAGCCAAGAGTGGCTAGCGTCAGCAGATACGCAGTATTTT. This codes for CAISQEWLASADTQYF.

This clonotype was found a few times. CDR3 sequence (DNA): TGCAGTGCTAGAGATCCCATCGTCGGGACAGGGATTTCCTACGAGCAGTACTTC. This translates into CSARDPIVGTGISYEQYF. J is TRBJ2-7 and V is TRBV20-1, with 9 bases aligning to TRBD1. Trimming cost V 0 bases and J 1 base; bases outside gene matches: 13. This CDR3 has 18 amino acids. Germline V gives CDR1 DFQATT, CDR2 SNEGSKA (reference sequence).

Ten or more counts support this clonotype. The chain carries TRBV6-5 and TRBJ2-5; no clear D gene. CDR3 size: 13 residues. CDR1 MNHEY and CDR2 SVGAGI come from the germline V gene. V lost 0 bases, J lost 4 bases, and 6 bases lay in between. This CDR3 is CASSYSNGETQYF. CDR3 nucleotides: TGTGCCAGCAGTTACTCGAATGGAGAGACCCAGTACTTC.

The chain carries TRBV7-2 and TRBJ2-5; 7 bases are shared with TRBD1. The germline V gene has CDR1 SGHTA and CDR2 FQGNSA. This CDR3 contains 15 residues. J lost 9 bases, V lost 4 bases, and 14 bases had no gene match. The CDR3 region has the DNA TGTGCCAGCAGCTCGCACGGACAGGCGGCAGTGGCCCAGTACTTC. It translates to CASSSHGQAAVAQYF.

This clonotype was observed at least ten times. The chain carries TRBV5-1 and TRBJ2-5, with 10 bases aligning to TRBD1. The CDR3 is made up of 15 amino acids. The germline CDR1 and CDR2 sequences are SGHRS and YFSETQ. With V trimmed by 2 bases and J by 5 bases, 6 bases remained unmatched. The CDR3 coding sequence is TGCGCCAGCAGCTTCGGGACAGGGGCGGTGGAGACCCAGTACTTC. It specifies CASSFGTGAVETQYF.

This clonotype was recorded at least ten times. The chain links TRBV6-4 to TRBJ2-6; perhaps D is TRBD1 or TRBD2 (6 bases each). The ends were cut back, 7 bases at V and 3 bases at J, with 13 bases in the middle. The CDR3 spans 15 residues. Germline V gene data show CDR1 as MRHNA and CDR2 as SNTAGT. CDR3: CASKGGQDGANVLTF. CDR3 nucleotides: TGTGCCAGCAAAGGGGGGCAGGATGGGGCCAACGTCCTGACTTTC.

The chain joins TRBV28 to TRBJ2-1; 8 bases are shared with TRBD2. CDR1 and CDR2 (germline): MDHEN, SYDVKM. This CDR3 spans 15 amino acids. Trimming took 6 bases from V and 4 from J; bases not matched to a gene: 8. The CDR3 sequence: CASRNAGGPYNEQFF. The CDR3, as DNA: TGTGCCAGCAGGAACGCGGGGGGACCTTACAATGAGCAGTTCTTC.

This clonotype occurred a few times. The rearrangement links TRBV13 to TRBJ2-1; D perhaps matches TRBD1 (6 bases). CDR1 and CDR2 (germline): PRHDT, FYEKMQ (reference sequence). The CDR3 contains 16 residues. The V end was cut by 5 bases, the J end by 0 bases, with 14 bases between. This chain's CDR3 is CASSRFGQSSYNEQFF. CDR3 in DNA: TGTGCCAGCAGCCGATTTGGACAGAGCTCCTACAATGAGCAGTTCTTC.

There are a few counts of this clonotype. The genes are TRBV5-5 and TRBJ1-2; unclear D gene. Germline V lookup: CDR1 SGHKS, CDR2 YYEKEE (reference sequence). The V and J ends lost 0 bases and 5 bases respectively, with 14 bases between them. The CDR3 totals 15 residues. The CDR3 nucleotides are TGTGCCAGCAGCTTGGGGCTGAAGAGGCAGTATGGCTACACCTTC. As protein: CASSLGLKRQYGYTF.

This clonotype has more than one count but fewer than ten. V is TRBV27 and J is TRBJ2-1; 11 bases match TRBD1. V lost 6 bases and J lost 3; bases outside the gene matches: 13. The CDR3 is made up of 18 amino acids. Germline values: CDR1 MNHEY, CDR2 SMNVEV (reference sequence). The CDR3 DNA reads TGTGCCAGCAGCCCCCGAGTGCGGGGGACAGGGGGCTACAATGAGCAGTTCTTC. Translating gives CASSPRVRGTGGYNEQFF.

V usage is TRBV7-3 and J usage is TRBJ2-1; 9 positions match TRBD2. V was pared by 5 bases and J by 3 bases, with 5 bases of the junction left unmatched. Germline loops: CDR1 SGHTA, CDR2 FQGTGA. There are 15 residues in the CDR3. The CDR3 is CASSNSGGIYNEQFF. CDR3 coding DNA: TGTGCCAGCAGCAATAGCGGGGGAATCTACAATGAGCAGTTCTTC. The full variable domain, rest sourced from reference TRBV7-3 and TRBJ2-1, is GAGVSQTPSNKVTEKGKYVELRCDPISGHTALYWYRQSLGQGPEFLIYFQGTGAADDSGLPNDRFFAVRPEGSVSTLKIQRTERGDSAVYLCASSNSGGIYNEQFFGPGTRLTVL.

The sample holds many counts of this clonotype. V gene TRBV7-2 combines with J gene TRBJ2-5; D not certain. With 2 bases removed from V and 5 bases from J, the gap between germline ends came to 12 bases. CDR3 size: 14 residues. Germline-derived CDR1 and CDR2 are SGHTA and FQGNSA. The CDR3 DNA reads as TGTGCCAGCAGCTTAAGTGGATGGGCGGAGACCCAGTACTTC. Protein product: CASSLSGWAETQYF.

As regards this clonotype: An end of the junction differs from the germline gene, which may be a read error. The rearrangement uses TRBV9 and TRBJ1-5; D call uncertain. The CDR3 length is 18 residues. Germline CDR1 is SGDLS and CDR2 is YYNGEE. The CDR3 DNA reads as TGTGCCATCAGCGTAGGATCAGTCGGGGTATATAGCAATCAGCCCCAGCATTTT. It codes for CAISVGSVGVYSNQPQHF.

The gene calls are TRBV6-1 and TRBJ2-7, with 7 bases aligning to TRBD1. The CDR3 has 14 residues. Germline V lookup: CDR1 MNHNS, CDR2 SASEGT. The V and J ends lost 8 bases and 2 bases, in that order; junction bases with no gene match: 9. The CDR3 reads CASLRDSFPYEQYF. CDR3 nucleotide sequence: TGTGCCAGCTTGAGGGACAGCTTCCCCTACGAGCAGTACTTC.

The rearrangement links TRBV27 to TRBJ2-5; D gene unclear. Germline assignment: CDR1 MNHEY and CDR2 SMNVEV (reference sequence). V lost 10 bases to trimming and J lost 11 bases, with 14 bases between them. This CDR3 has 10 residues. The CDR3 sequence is CATDRISQYF. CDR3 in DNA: TGTGCCACCGATAGAATTTCGCAGTACTTC.

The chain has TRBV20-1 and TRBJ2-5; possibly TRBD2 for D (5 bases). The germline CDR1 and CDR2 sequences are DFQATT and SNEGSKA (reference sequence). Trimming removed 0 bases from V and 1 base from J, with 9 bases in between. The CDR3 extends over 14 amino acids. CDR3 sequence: CSARDQAAQETQYF. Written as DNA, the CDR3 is TGCAGTGCTAGAGATCAAGCGGCCCAAGAGACCCAGTACTTC.

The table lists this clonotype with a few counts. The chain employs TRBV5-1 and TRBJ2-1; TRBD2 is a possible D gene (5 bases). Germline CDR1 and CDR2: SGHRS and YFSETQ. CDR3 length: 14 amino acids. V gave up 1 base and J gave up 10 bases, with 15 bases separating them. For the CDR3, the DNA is TGCGCCAGCAGCTTGAATAGTTTGGGAGTCGAGCAGTTCTTC. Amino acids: CASSLNSLGVEQFF.

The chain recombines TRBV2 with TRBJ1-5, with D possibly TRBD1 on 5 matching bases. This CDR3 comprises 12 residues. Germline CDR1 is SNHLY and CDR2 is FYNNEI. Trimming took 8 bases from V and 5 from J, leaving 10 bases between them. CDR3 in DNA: TGTGCCAGCGGGGCTTCCTATCAGCCCCAGCATTTT. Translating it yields CASGASYQPQHF.

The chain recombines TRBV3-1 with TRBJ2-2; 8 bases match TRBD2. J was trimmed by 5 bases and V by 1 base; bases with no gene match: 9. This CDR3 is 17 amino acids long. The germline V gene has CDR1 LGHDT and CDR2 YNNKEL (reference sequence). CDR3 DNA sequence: TGTGCCAGCAGCCAAGCAGCCGGGGGGGCGGGGACCGGGGAGCTGTTTTTT. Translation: CASSQAAGGAGTGELFF.